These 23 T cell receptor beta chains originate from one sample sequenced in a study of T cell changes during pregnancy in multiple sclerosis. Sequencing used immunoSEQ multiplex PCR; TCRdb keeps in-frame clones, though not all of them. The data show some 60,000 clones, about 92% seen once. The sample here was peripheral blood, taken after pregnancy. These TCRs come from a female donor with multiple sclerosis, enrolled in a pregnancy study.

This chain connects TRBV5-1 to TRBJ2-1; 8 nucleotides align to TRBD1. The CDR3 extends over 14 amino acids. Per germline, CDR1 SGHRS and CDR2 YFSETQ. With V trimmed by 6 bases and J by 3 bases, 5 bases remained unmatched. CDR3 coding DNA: TGCGCCAGCAAACTGACAGGGGTCTACAATGAGCAGTTCTTC. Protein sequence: CASKLTGVYNEQFF.

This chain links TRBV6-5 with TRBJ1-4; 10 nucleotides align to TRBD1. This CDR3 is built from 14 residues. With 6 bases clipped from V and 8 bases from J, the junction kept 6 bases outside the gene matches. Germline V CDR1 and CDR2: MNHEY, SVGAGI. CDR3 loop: CASRRTGGGEKLFF. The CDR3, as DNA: TGTGCCAGCAGGCGGACAGGGGGAGGCGAAAAACTGTTTTTT.

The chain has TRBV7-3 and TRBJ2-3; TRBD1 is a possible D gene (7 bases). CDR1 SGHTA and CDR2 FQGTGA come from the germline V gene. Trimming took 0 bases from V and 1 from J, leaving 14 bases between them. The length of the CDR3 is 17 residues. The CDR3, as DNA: TGTGCCAGCAGCTTAACCCCCCAGGGGGGAGGCACAGATACGCAGTATTTT. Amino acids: CASSLTPQGGGTDTQYF.

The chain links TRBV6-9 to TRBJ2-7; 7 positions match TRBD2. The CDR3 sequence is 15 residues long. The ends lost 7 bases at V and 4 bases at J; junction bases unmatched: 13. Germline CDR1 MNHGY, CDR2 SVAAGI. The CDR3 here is CASTSGFQKLYEQYF. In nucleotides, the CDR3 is TGTGCCAGCACTAGCGGATTCCAGAAACTATACGAGCAGTACTTC.

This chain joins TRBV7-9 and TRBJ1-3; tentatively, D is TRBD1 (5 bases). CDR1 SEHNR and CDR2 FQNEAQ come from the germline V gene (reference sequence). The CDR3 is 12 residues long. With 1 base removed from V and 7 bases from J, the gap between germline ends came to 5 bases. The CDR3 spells CASSLEGNTIYF. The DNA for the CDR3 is TGTGCCAGCAGCTTAGAGGGGAACACCATATATTTT.

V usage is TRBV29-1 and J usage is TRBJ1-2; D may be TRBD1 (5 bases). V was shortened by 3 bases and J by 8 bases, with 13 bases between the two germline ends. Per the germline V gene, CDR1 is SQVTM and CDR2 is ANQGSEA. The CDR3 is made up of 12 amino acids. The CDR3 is CSVDRVDRGYTF. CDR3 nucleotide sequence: TGCAGCGTTGACAGGGTAGATCGGGGCTACACCTTC. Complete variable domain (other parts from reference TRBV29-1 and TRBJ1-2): SAVISQKPSRDICQRGTSLTIQCQVDSQVTMMFWYRQQPGQSLTLIATANQGSEATYESGFVIDKFPISRPNLTFSTLTVSNMSPEDSSIYLCSVDRVDRGYTFGSGTRLTVV.

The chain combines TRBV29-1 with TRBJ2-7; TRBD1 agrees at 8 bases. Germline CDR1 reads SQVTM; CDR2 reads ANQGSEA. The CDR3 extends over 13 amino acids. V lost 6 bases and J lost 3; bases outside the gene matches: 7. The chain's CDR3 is CSVGGQGYYEQYF. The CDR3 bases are TGCAGCGTAGGTGGACAGGGCTACTACGAGCAGTACTTC.

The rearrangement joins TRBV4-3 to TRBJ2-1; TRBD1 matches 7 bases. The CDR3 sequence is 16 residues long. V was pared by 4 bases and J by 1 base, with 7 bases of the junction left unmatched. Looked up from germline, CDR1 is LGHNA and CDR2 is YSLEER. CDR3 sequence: CASSRTGTVSYNEQFF. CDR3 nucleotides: TGCGCCAGCAGCCGCACCGGGACAGTATCCTACAATGAGCAGTTCTTC.

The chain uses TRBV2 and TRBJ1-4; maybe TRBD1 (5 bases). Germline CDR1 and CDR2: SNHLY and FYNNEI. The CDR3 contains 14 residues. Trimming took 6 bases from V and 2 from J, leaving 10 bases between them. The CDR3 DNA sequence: TGTGCCAGCAGAAGGGGTAGTACTAATGAAAAACTGTTTTTT. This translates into CASRRGSTNEKLFF. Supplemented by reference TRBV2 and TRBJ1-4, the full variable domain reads EPEVTQTPSHQVTQMGQEVILRCVPISNHLYFYWYRQILGQKVEFLVSFYNNEISEKSEIFDDQFSVERPDGSNFTLKIRSTKLEDSAMYFCASRRGSTNEKLFFGSGTQLSVL.

This CDR3 is CSVRQGGTGELFF. The CDR3 nucleotides read TGCAGCGTTCGACAGGGGGGCACCGGGGAGCTGTTTTTT. This chain joins TRBV29-1 and TRBJ2-2; 9 bases map to TRBD1. Per germline, CDR1 SQVTM and CDR2 ANQGSEA. With V trimmed by 5 bases and J by 4 bases, 2 bases remained unmatched. The CDR3 sequence is 13 residues long.

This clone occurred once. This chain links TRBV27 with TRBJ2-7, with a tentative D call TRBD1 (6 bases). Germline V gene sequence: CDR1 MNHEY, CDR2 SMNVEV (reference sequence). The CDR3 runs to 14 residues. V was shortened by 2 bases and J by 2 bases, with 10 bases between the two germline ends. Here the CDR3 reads CASSLGDRPYEQYF. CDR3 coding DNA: TGTGCCAGCAGTTTAGGAGACAGGCCCTACGAGCAGTACTTC.

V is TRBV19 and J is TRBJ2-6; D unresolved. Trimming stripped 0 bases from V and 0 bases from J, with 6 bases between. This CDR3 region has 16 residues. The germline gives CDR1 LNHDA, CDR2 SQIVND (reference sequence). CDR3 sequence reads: CASSIDVGSGANVLTF. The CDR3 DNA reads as TGTGCCAGTAGTATAGATGTCGGCTCTGGGGCCAACGTCCTGACTTTC.

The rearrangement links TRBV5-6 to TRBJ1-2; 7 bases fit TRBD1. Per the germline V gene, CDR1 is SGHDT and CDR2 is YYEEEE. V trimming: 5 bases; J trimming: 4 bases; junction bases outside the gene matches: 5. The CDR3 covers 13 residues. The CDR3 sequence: CASRQTGAYGYTF. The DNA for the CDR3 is TGTGCCAGCAGACAAACAGGGGCCTATGGCTACACCTTC.

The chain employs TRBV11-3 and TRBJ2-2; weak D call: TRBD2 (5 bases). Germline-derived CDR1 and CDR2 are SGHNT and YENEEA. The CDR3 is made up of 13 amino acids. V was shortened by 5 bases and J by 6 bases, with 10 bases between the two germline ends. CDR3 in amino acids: CASSSPGSGELFF. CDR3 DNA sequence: TGTGCCAGCAGCAGCCCGGGGTCCGGGGAGCTGTTTTTT.

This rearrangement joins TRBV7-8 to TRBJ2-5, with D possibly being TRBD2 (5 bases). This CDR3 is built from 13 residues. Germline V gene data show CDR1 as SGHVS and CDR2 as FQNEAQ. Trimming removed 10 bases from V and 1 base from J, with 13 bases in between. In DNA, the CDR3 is TGTGCCACCGAAGACGGGATCCAAGAGACCCAGTACTTC. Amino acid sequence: CATEDGIQETQYF.

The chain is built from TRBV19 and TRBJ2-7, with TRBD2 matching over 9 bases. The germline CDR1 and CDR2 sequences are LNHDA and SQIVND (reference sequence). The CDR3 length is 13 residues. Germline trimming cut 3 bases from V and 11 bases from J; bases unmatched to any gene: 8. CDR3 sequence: CASSMLAGVAKYF. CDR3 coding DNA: TGTGCCAGTAGTATGTTAGCGGGAGTTGCGAAGTACTTC.

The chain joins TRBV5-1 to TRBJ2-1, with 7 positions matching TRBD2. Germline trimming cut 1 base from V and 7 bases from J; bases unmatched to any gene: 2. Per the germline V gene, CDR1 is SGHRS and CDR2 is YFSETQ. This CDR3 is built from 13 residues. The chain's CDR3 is CASSLPSGNEQFF. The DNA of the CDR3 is TGCGCCAGCAGCTTGCCTAGCGGAAATGAGCAGTTCTTC.

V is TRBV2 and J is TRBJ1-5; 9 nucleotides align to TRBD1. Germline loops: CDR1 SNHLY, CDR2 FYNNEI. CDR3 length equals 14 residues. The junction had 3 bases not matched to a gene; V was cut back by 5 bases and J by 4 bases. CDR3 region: CASSQDRGNQPQHF. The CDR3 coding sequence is TGTGCCAGCAGTCAGGACAGGGGTAATCAGCCCCAGCATTTT.

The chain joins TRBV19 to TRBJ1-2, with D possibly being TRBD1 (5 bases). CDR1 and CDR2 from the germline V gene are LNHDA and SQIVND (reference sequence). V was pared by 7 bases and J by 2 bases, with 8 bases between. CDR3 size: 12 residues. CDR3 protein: CASTTENYGYTF. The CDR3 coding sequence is TGTGCCAGTACGACAGAGAACTATGGCTACACCTTC.

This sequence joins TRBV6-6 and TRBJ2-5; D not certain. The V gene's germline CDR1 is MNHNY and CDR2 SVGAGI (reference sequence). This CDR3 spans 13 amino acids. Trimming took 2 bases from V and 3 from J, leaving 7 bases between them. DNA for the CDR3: TGTGCCAGCAGTTACCCCCCCGAAGAGACCCAGTACTTC. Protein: CASSYPPEETQYF.

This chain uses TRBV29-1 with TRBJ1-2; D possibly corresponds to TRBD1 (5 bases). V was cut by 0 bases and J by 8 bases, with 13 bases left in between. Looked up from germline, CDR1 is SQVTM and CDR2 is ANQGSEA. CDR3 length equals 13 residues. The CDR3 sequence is CSVEDGAGQGYTF. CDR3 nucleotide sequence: TGCAGCGTTGAAGATGGAGCAGGGCAAGGCTACACCTTC.

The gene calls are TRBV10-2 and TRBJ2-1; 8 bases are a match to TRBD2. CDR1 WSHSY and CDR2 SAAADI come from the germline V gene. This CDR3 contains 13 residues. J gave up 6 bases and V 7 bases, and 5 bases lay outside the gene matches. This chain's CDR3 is CASITGTSNEQFF. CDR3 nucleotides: TGCGCCAGCATTACCGGGACTAGCAATGAGCAGTTCTTC.

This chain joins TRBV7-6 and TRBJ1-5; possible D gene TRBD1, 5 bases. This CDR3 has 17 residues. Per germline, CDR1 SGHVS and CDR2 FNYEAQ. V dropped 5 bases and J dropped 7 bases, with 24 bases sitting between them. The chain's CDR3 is CASSPGLSQGGGQPQHF. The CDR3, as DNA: TGTGCCAGCAGCCCAGGATTAAGTCAGGGTGGTGGCCAGCCCCAGCATTTT.